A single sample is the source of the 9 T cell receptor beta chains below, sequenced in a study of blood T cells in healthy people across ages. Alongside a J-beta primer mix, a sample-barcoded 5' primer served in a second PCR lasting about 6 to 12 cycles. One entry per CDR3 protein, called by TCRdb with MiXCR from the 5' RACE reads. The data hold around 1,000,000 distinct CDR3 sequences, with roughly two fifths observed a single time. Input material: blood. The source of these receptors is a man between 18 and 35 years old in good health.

The CDR3, as DNA: TGCAGTGCAGGGGTCGGAAACACCATATATTTT. Translated, it gives CSAGVGNTIYF. The chain has TRBV20-1 and TRBJ1-3; D may be TRBD1 (5 bases). Deletions cut 6 bases from V and 4 bases from J, with 7 bases between. Per the germline V gene, CDR1 is DFQATT and CDR2 is SNEGSKA (reference sequence). The CDR3 loop spans 11 amino acids.

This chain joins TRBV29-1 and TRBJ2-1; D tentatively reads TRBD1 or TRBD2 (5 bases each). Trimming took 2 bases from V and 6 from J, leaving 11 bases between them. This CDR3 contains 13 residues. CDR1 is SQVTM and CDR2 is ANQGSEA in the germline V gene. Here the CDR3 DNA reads TGCAGCGTTGAACCACGTGGGGGCAATGAGCAGTTCTTC. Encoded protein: CSVEPRGGNEQFF.

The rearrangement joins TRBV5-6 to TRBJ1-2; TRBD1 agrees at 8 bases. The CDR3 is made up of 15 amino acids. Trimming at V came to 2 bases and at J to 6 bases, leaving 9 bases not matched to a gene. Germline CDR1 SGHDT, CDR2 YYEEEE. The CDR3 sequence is CASSLDDRGGHGYTF. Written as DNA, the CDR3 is TGTGCCAGCAGCTTAGACGACAGGGGAGGTCATGGCTACACCTTC.

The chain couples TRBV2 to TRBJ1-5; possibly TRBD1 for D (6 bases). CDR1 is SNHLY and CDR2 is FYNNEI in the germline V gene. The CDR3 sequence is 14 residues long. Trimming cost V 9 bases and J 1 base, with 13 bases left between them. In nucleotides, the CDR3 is TGTGCCAGTGTTAGGACAGTCAGCAATCAGCCCCAGCATTTT. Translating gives CASVRTVSNQPQHF.

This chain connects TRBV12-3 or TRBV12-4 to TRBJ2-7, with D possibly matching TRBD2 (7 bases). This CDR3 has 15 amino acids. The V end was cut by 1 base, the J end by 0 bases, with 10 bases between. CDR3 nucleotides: TGTGCCAGCAGTTTAGAGGGGGGGAGCTCCTACGAGCAGTACTTC. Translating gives CASSLEGGSSYEQYF.

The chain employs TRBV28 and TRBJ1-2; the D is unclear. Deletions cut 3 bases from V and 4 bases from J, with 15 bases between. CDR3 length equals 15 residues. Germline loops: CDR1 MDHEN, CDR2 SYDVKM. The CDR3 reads CASSFPPGARYGYTF. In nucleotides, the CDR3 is TGTGCCAGCAGTTTTCCCCCGGGAGCCCGCTATGGCTACACCTTC.

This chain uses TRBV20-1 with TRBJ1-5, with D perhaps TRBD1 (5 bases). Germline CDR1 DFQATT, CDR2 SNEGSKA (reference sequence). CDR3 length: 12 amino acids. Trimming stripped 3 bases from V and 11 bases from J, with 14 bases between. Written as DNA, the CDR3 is TGCAGTGCTAGGGTACCGGGGGGGGCCCAGCATTTT. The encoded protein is CSARVPGGAQHF.

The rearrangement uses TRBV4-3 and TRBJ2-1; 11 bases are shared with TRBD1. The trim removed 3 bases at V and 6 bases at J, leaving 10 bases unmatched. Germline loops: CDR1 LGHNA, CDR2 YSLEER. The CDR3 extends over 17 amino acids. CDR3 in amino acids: CASSQAMGTGGVNEQFF. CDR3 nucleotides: TGCGCCAGCAGCCAGGCGATGGGGACAGGGGGTGTCAATGAGCAGTTCTTC.

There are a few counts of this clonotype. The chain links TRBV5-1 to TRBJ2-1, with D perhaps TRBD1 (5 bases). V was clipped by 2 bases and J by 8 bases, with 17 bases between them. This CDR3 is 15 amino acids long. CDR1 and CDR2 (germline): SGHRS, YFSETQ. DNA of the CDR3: TGCGCCAGCAGCTTTAGGGGCAGGGAAGTAGATGAGCAGTTCTTC. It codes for CASSFRGREVDEQFF.